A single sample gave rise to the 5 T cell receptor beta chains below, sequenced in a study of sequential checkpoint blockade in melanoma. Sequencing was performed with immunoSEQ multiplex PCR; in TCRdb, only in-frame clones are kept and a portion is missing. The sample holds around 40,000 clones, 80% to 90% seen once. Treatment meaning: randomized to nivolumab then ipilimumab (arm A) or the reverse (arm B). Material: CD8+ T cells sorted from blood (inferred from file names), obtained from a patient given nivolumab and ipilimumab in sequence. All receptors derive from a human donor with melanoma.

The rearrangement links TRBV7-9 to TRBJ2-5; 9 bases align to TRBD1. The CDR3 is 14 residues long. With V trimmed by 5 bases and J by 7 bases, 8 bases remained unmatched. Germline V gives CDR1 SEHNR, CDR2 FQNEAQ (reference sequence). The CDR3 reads CASSHTGGEGTQYF. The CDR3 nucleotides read TGTGCCAGCAGCCACACAGGGGGCGAAGGGACCCAGTACTTC.

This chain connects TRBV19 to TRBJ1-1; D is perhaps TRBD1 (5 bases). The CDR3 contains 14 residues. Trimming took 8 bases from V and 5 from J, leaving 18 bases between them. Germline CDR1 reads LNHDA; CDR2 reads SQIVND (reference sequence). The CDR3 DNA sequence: TGTGCCAGTGGGCTTGGGGCGTCAGGGACTGAAGCTTTCTTT. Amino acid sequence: CASGLGASGTEAFF.

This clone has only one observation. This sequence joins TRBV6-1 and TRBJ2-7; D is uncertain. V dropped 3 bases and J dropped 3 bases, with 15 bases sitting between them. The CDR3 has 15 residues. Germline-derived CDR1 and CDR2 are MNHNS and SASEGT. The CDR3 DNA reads TGTGCCAGCAGTGACCCTGCCGGGTTATTCTACGAGCAGTACTTC. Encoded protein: CASSDPAGLFYEQYF.

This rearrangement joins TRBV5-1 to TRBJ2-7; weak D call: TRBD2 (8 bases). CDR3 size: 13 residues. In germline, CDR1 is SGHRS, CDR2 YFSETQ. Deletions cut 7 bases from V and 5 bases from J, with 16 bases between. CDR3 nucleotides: TGCGCCAGCCTCCGGGAGGGGGCAGACGAGCAGTACTTC. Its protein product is CASLREGADEQYF. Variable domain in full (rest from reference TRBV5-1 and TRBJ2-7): KAGVTQTPRYLIKTRGQQVTLSCSPISGHRSVSWYQQTPGQGLQFLFEYFSETQRNKGNFPGRFSGRQFSNSRSEMNVSTLELGDSALYLCASLREGADEQYFGPGTRLTVT.

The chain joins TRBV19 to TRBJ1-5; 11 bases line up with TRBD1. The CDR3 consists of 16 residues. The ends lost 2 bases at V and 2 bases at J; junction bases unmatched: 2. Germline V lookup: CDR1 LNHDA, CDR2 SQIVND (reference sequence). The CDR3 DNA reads TGTGCCAGTAGTATATTGGGACAGGGGGGCAATCAGCCCCAGCATTTT. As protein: CASSILGQGGNQPQHF. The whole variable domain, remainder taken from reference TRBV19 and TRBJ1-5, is DGGITQSPKYLFRKEGQNVTLSCEQNLNHDAMYWYRQDPGQGLRLIYYSQIVNDFQKGDIAEGYSVSREKKESFPLTVTSAQKNPTAFYLCASSILGQGGNQPQHFGDGTRLSIL.